The T cell receptor (beta chain) under discussion was sequenced for a study of cytomegalovirus exposure and HLA in healthy donors. Study-wide results and caveats: First-cohort TCR clusters were later found to tend to co-occur in the approximately 120 validation repertoires. The authors enumerated over 150 TCR beta chains as linked to cytomegalovirus. The classifier was said to identify cytomegalovirus status with high specificity and sensitivity.

Profiled with immunoSEQ multiplex PCR; TCRdb holds only in-frame clones, not every one. The sample lists 95,000 to 150,000 clones; roughly 90% were seen once. A remark on this clone: The target antigen is unknown.

This CDR3 contains 15 residues. Germline V gives CDR1 SEHNR, CDR2 FQNEAQ (reference sequence). V dropped 6 bases and J dropped 2; count of bases not matched to a gene: 6. The TCR sequence derives from a woman aged 18-29 years in good health and CMV-seronegative. The sequencing input was PBMCs. The rearrangement joins TRBV7-9 to TRBJ2-1, with TRBD2 matching 8 bases. The CDR3 is CASSPTSGAYNEQFF. The CDR3 nucleotides are TGTGCCAGCAGTCCTACTAGCGGAGCCTACAATGAGCAGTTCTTC.